This T cell receptor (beta chain) stems from a study of post-analysis software for immune sequencing data. In the study overall: Disease trajectories encompassed relapsing-remitting, secondary progressive and progressive-relapsing multiple sclerosis.

On this clonotype: Its antigen is unidentified. A read error is possible here, since a much larger clone lies one base away.

General study findings and limits: In patients, TRBV5-6, TRBV5-1 and TRBV20-1 belonged to five TRBV segments found more frequently than in controls. The normalized Chao1 diversity of multiple sclerosis patients was significantly lower than that of controls.

The germline V gene has CDR1 KGHSH and CDR2 LQKENI. The CDR3 is made up of 15 amino acids. Carried by the TCR beta cDNA libraries were unique molecular identifiers. T cells numbering about 0.9 to 11 million yielded cDNA molecules that totaled about 500,000. TCRdb re-analysed the PCR reads in MiXCR, keeping a single row per CDR3 protein. The repertoire consists of about 150,000 distinct CDR3 sequences, with roughly 31% occurring once and the leading ten covering around 1.5%. This chain uses TRBV18 with TRBJ2-7, with 8 bases lining up with TRBD2. The source material was blood. The sequence was obtained from a girl aged 5-17 years with multiple sclerosis. CDR3 sequence: CVSSSSGLSSYEQYF. CDR3 DNA sequence: TGTGTCAGCTCATCTAGCGGGTTAAGCTCCTACGAGCAGTACTTC.